What follows describes a single T cell receptor beta chain. Its antigen is still unknown. Generated by immunoSEQ multiplex PCR, the TCRdb table keeps only in-frame clones and is missing some. The sample records about 82,000 clones, around 90% being singletons. The CDR3 covers 11 residues. Germline-derived CDR1 and CDR2 are GTSNPN and SVGIG (reference sequence). The V end lost 2 bases, the J end lost 7 bases, and 8 bases lay between the germline ends. This sample stems from a study of OX40 agonist ivuxolimab in advanced cancers. Whole-study context: Given to patients was ivuxolimab, an agonistic anti-OX40 (CD134) antibody. General study points: The study found among the lowest clonal expansion in partial responders at 0.1-3.0 mg/kg.

Any history of autoimmune disease or systemic immunosuppression disqualified patients. Samples of blood were obtained at baseline, on cycle 4 day 1, and on cycle 7 day 1. This receptor was identified in an adult with an advanced solid tumor such as melanoma, head and neck, liver or kidney cancer. The rearrangement uses TRBV30 and TRBJ1-1, with unresolved D. This material consisted of CD4+ or CD8+ T cells sorted from blood, taken in a trial of the OX40 agonist ivuxolimab. In DNA form, the CDR3 reads TGTGCCTGGAGTTCAGGTCTTGAAGCTTTCTTT. Translating it yields CAWSSGLEAFF.